This entry lists 23 T cell receptor beta chains sequenced from one sample in a study of blood T cell repertoires in COVID-19. The data were produced by immunoSEQ multiplex PCR, yet TCRdb's version contains in-frame clones alone and is incomplete. Of around 21,000 clones in the sample, approximately 91% were seen once. Sequencing was done on a sample of peripheral blood. These receptors were taken from a human donor in a cohort sampled during active COVID-19.

J is TRBJ2-7 and V is TRBV19; the match to TRBD2 covers 9 bases. The J segment lost 2 bases and the V segment lost 7 bases, leaving 12 bases of the junction unmatched. The germline gives CDR1 LNHDA, CDR2 SQIVND (reference sequence). The CDR3 is 16 residues long. The CDR3 bases are TGTGCCAGTACCGACTCTGCGGGGGGGTATCCCTACGAGCAGTACTTC. Its translation: CASTDSAGGYPYEQYF.

The V gene is TRBV5-1, the J gene TRBJ2-7; weak D call: TRBD1 (6 bases). Between the trimmed V and J ends, which lost 0 bases and 3 bases, there was a span of 7 bases. Germline lookup yields CDR1 SGHRS and CDR2 YFSETQ. CDR3 length: 13 residues. CDR3 region: CASSLAQGYEQYF. The CDR3 DNA sequence: TGCGCCAGCAGCTTGGCACAGGGCTACGAGCAGTACTTC.

V gene TRBV20-1 combines with J gene TRBJ1-2, with D hard to call. This CDR3 contains 14 residues. V was trimmed by 3 bases and J by 3 bases, leaving 14 bases between them. Germline V gene sequence: CDR1 DFQATT, CDR2 SNEGSKA (reference sequence). The CDR3 sequence is CSASSRSVYYGYTF. CDR3 nucleotides: TGCAGTGCTAGTTCCCGGTCCGTGTACTATGGCTACACCTTC.

This sequence joins TRBV7-2 and TRBJ2-3; 9 bases agree with TRBD2. V shed 2 bases and J 2 bases; nucleotides not matched to a gene: 5. This CDR3 has 16 amino acids. Germline loops: CDR1 SGHTA, CDR2 FQGNSA. In DNA form, the CDR3 reads TGTGCCAGCAGCTTACTCCTAGCGGGGTACACAGATACGCAGTATTTT. Its translation: CASSLLLAGYTDTQYF.

The chain joins TRBV7-2 to TRBJ1-5; 7 nucleotides align to TRBD1. CDR3 length: 15 residues. Germline-derived CDR1 and CDR2 are SGHTA and FQGNSA. J gave up 2 bases and V 5 bases, and 6 bases lay outside the gene matches. CDR3 residues: CASSPRQGGNQPQHF. CDR3 in DNA: TGTGCCAGCAGCCCCCGACAGGGTGGCAATCAGCCCCAGCATTTT.

V usage is TRBV12-3 or TRBV12-4 and J usage is TRBJ1-3, with D possibly matching TRBD1 (6 bases). V was clipped by 5 bases and J by 8 bases, with 10 bases between them. The CDR3 sequence is 12 residues long. The CDR3: CASSITGYTIYF. As DNA, the CDR3 is TGTGCCAGCAGTATAACAGGGTACACCATATATTTT.

This chain joins TRBV30 and TRBJ1-1; maybe TRBD1 (5 bases). Trimming shortened V by 8 bases and J by 4 bases, and 17 bases separated the two germline ends. The CDR3 contains 13 residues. CDR1 is GTSNPN, CDR2 SVGIG, per germline (reference sequence). CDR3 sequence: CAGDFTQATEAFF. The CDR3 DNA follows: TGTGCCGGGGACTTCACCCAGGCCACTGAAGCTTTCTTT.

A remark on this clone: An end of the junction differs from the germline gene, which may be a read error. This rearrangement joins TRBV6-1 to TRBJ2-1, with 9 bases fitting TRBD1. Germline CDR1 and CDR2: MNHNS and SASEGT. This CDR3 has 16 amino acids. Here the CDR3 reads CASSQAGTGRRNEQFF. For the CDR3, the DNA is TGTGCCAGCAGTCAAGCCGGGACAGGGAGGAGGAATGAGCAGTTCTTC.

V and J are TRBV7-6 and TRBJ1-3; the D gene is possibly TRBD1 (6 bases). V was cut by 4 bases and J by 4 bases, with 17 bases left in between. CDR1 and CDR2 from the germline V gene are SGHVS and FNYEAQ. This CDR3 is 16 amino acids long. In DNA, the CDR3 is TGTGCCAGCAGCTCCTACGGGGGGCGACTGGGAAACACCATATATTTT. Protein: CASSSYGGRLGNTIYF.

V usage is TRBV5-1 and J usage is TRBJ2-7, with TRBD1 identical over 10 bases. CDR1 SGHRS and CDR2 YFSETQ come from the germline V gene. After removal of 4 bases from V and 3 bases from J, the junction contained 7 bases not matched to a gene. The length of the CDR3 is 15 residues. Here the CDR3 reads CASSGGGTGVYEQYF. DNA of the CDR3: TGCGCCAGCAGCGGGGGTGGGACAGGGGTCTACGAGCAGTACTTC.

The chain carries TRBV5-5 and TRBJ1-1; tentative D call: TRBD1 (6 bases). V shed 4 bases and J shed 3 bases, with 13 bases lying between them. The CDR3 is 14 amino acids. Germline CDR1 is SGHKS and CDR2 is YYEKEE (reference sequence). Here the CDR3 DNA reads TGTGCCAGCAGCAAACAGGGAGGGGACACTGAAGCTTTCTTT. Amino acid sequence: CASSKQGGDTEAFF.

The chain is built from TRBV4-1 and TRBJ1-2, with 7 bases fitting TRBD1. The ends lost 4 bases at V and 4 bases at J; junction bases unmatched: 12. The length of the CDR3 is 16 residues. The germline V gene has CDR1 MGHRA and CDR2 YSYEKL. CDR3 protein: CASSPEKQGPRYGYTF. The CDR3 DNA sequence: TGCGCCAGCAGCCCGGAGAAACAGGGGCCCCGCTATGGCTACACCTTC.

The CDR3 protein is CASSLHRPGQDYNQPQHF. The CDR3 DNA follows: TGCGCCAGCAGCTTGCACCGACCGGGACAGGATTACAATCAGCCCCAGCATTTT. This chain joins TRBV5-1 and TRBJ1-5; 8 bases map to TRBD1. Trimming at V came to 1 base and at J to 3 bases, leaving 12 bases not matched to a gene. Per germline, CDR1 SGHRS and CDR2 YFSETQ. The CDR3 covers 18 residues.

This chain links TRBV6-6 with TRBJ1-1; 7 nucleotides align to TRBD1. The CDR3 loop spans 13 amino acids. Germline assignment: CDR1 MNHNY and CDR2 SVGAGI (reference sequence). The trim removed 5 bases at V and 6 bases at J, leaving 6 bases unmatched. CDR3 region: CASSTDRDAEAFF. CDR3 in DNA: TGTGCCAGCAGTACAGACAGGGATGCTGAAGCTTTCTTT.

The chain links TRBV4-2 to TRBJ2-1, with a weak D call TRBD2 (6 bases). The ends were cut back, 5 bases at V and 5 bases at J, with 16 bases in the middle. The CDR3 has 15 residues. Germline CDR1 reads LGHNA; CDR2 reads YNFKEQ. The CDR3 is CASSKGTSPNNEQFF. In DNA form, the CDR3 reads TGTGCCAGCAGCAAAGGTACTAGCCCCAACAATGAGCAGTTCTTC.

The CDR3 DNA is TGTGCCAAGGGGACAGCCTTCCAACTTAACTATGGCTACACCTTC. Amino acids: CAKGTAFQLNYGYTF. V is TRBV10-3 and J is TRBJ1-2; TRBD1 matches 7 bases. V shed 10 bases and J 1 base; nucleotides not matched to a gene: 12. CDR3 size: 15 residues. The germline gives CDR1 ENHRY, CDR2 SYGVKD.

The sample holds one count of this clone. The J gene is TRBJ2-1, the V gene TRBV29-1, with 7 nucleotides matching TRBD1. Germline CDR1 is SQVTM and CDR2 is ANQGSEA. The CDR3 is made up of 13 amino acids. V shed 7 bases, J shed 5 bases, and the junction held 8 bases outside the gene matches. CDR3 coding DNA: TGCAGCGCCACGGGACAGACTAACAATGAGCAGTTCTTC. Residues: CSATGQTNNEQFF.

This chain links TRBV5-4 with TRBJ2-7, with TRBD2 as a possible D gene (5 bases). Germline V gene sequence: CDR1 SGHNT, CDR2 YYREEE (reference sequence). Trimming left V 3 bases short and J 2 bases short, with 9 bases between. This CDR3 spans 13 amino acids. This CDR3 is CASSSPGTYEQYF. In nucleotides, the CDR3 is TGTGCCAGCAGCTCTCCCGGGACCTACGAGCAGTACTTC.

The genes are TRBV6-5 and TRBJ1-5; TRBD1 agrees at 7 bases. Germline V CDR1 and CDR2: MNHEY, SVGAGI. V was pared by 5 bases and J by 4 bases, with 5 bases of the junction left unmatched. The CDR3 runs 14 residues. CDR3 amino acids: CASSTRTGNQPQHF. The CDR3 DNA reads TGTGCCAGCAGTACCCGGACAGGTAATCAGCCCCAGCATTTT.

The chain is built from TRBV10-3 and TRBJ2-3; TRBD2 agrees at 8 bases. The germline CDR1 and CDR2 sequences are ENHRY and SYGVKD. The CDR3 contains 14 residues. V was clipped by 5 bases and J by 6 bases; unmatched bases: 7. The CDR3 bases are TGTGCCATCAGTTCGGGGGGGGCACTCGATACGCAGTATTTT. Protein product: CAISSGGALDTQYF.

The chain links TRBV3-1 (or the pseudogene TRBV3-2) to TRBJ1-2; 8 nucleotides match TRBD1. The CDR3 consists of 13 residues. Germline CDR1 is LGHDT and CDR2 is YNNKEL (reference sequence). V lost 4 bases and J lost 7; bases outside the gene matches: 5. This CDR3 reads CASSLRTGSGYTF. The CDR3 nucleotides read TGTGCCAGCAGCCTCAGGACAGGGAGTGGCTACACCTTC.

The chain couples TRBV5-4 to TRBJ2-2; 7 bases line up with TRBD1. Trimming at V came to 4 bases and at J to 3 bases, leaving 6 bases not matched to a gene. Per germline, CDR1 SGHNT and CDR2 YYREEE (reference sequence). The length of the CDR3 is 15 residues. This CDR3 is CASSPTQGYTGELFF. In DNA, the CDR3 is TGTGCCAGCAGCCCAACACAGGGGTACACCGGGGAGCTGTTTTTT.

This clone was seen just once. The CDR3 spells CASSLRVPVRSPLHF. The CDR3, as DNA: TGTGCCAGCAGTTTACGCGTCCCGGTTCGGTCACCCCTCCACTTT. V usage is TRBV27 and J usage is TRBJ1-6; D is ambiguous. This CDR3 region has 15 residues. Trimming removed 2 bases from V and 10 bases from J, with 15 bases in between. Germline V lookup: CDR1 MNHEY, CDR2 SMNVEV (reference sequence).